These 5 T cell receptor beta chains were all obtained from the same sample, sequenced in a study of Tregs in tolerant kidney transplant recipients. Data came from immunoSEQ multiplex PCR; TCRdb stores just in-frame clones and leaves some out. This table has tens of thousands of clones, roughly 89% appearing once. Sequences were obtained from CD4+ T cells from blood. The receptors derive from a human donor in good health.

This rearrangement joins TRBV7-2 to TRBJ1-1, with no clear D. CDR1 SGHTA and CDR2 FQGNSA come from the germline V gene. The ends were cut back, 5 bases at V and 6 bases at J, with 16 bases in the middle. The CDR3 is made up of 14 amino acids. This CDR3 is CASSALGFLAEAFF. The CDR3 DNA follows: TGTGCCAGCAGCGCCCTGGGGTTTTTGGCTGAAGCTTTCTTT. The full variable domain, with the rest looked up from reference TRBV7-2 and TRBJ1-1, is GAGVSQSPSNKVTEKGKDVELRCDPISGHTALYWYRQSLGQGLEFLIYFQGNSAPDKSGLPSDRFSAERTGGSVSTLTIQRTQQEDSAVYLCASSALGFLAEAFFGQGTRLTVV.

This clone turned up a few times. The J gene is TRBJ2-7, the V gene TRBV11-3; 7 bases line up with TRBD1. V gave up 3 bases and J gave up 6 bases; unmatched junction bases: 8. Germline CDR1 SGHNT, CDR2 YENEEA. This CDR3 is built from 14 residues. CDR3 DNA: TGTGCCAGCAGCTTTGGGACAGCCCAGGGCGAGCAGTACTTC. Protein: CASSFGTAQGEQYF.

The genes are TRBV14 and TRBJ2-7, with 7 bases lining up with TRBD1. V shed 4 bases, J shed 4 bases, and the junction held 10 bases outside the gene matches. CDR3 size: 15 residues. Germline V gives CDR1 SGHDN, CDR2 FVKESK. The CDR3 DNA is TGTGCCAGCAGCCCGAACCTCGGGACAGATTACGAGCAGTACTTC. Its translation: CASSPNLGTDYEQYF.

The chain carries TRBV4-2 and TRBJ1-4; unclear D gene. Germline V lookup: CDR1 LGHNA, CDR2 YNFKEQ. There are 16 residues in the CDR3. Trimming stripped 2 bases from V and 0 bases from J, with 10 bases between. The CDR3 bases are TGTGCCAGCAGCCAACTAGGCGGAGCAACTAATGAAAAACTGTTTTTT. This gives the protein CASSQLGGATNEKLFF.

The chain recombines TRBV7-7 with TRBJ2-3; 7 bases are a match to TRBD2. Germline loops: CDR1 SSHAT, CDR2 FNYEAQ (reference sequence). The junction had 8 bases not matched to a gene; V was cut back by 5 bases and J by 3 bases. The CDR3 totals 15 residues. This chain's CDR3 is CASSRFSGKTDTQYF. In nucleotides, the CDR3 is TGTGCCAGCAGCCGTTTCAGCGGGAAGACAGATACGCAGTATTTT.